Listed below are T cell receptor beta chains from one sample, sequenced in a study of cytomegalovirus exposure and HLA in healthy donors. The data were produced by immunoSEQ multiplex PCR, yet TCRdb's version contains in-frame clones alone and is incomplete. The sample contains about 160,000 clones, approximately 80% of which appear only once. Sequencing was carried out using PBMCs. The receptors here all came from a male donor in good health and CMV-seropositive. CDR3s include the opening cysteine and the closing phenylalanine or tryptophan. A D gene is named only where the DNA matches it firmly. Clone size appears in some rows only: once, few, many, or a class for an expanded clone.

size: -
J: TRBJ2-7
V: TRBV6-5
D: TRBD1
DNA: TGTGCCAGCAGTCCTGGACAGGGGAGTTTCTACGAGCAGTACTTC
CDR3: CASSPGQGSFYEQYF

size: few
J: TRBJ2-3
V: TRBV11-2
D: TRBD2
DNA: TGTGCCAGCAGGTCTAGACTAGCGGGAGATAAAACAGATACGCAGTATTTT
CDR3: CASRSRLAGDKTDTQYF

size: -
J: TRBJ2-1
V: TRBV9
D: -
DNA: TGTGCCAGCAGCGCTGGGACATACAATGAGCAGTTCTTC
CDR3: CASSAGTYNEQFF

size: -
J: TRBJ2-5
V: TRBV19
D: TRBD2
DNA: TGTGCCAGTAGTGGGCGGACTAGCTCCATCGGGGAGACCCAGTACTTC
CDR3: CASSGRTSSIGETQYF

size: once
J: TRBJ1-1
V: TRBV10-1
D: -
DNA: TGCGCCAGCAGTGACACAGGCCCGAACACTGAAGCTTTCTTT
CDR3: CASSDTGPNTEAFF

size: -
J: TRBJ2-4
V: TRBV30
D: TRBD1
DNA: TGTGCCTGGTCACCGGGACAGGGGGCCAAAAACATTCAGTACTTC
CDR3: CAWSPGQGAKNIQYF

size: -
J: TRBJ2-5
V: TRBV5-5
D: -
DNA: TGTGCCAGCAGCTTTCCTGAGACCCAGTACTTC
CDR3: CASSFPETQYF

size: few
J: TRBJ1-1
V: TRBV7-2
D: -
DNA: TGTGCCAGCAGCTTACCTCTATACAGGGTTGAAGCTTTCTTT
CDR3: CASSLPLYRVEAFF

size: -
J: TRBJ1-2
V: TRBV4-3
D: -
DNA: TGCGCCAGCAGCCAAGCGGGGGATGGCTACACCTTC
CDR3: CASSQAGDGYTF

size: -
J: TRBJ1-2
V: TRBV5-1
D: TRBD1
DNA: TGCGCCAGCAGCCTAAGACAGGGTTTAGTCAACTATGGCTACACCTTC
CDR3: CASSLRQGLVNYGYTF

size: -
J: TRBJ2-3
V: TRBV5-4
D: -
DNA: TGTGCCAGCAGCCCTAGTGTGAGCAGAGATACGCAGTATTTT
CDR3: CASSPSVSRDTQYF

size: -
J: TRBJ2-5
V: TRBV28
D: -
DNA: TGTGCCAGCAGTTCATCGGGAGCAACCAAAGAGACCCAGTACTTC
CDR3: CASSSSGATKETQYF

size: -
J: TRBJ1-3
V: TRBV19
D: -
DNA: TGTGCCAGTAGGACGGGAGGCACTGGAAACACCATATATTTT
CDR3: CASRTGGTGNTIYF

size: -
J: TRBJ1-2
V: TRBV6-5
D: TRBD1
DNA: TGTGCCAGCAGAGAAACGACAGGGGAGAACTATGGCTACACCTTC
CDR3: CASRETTGENYGYTF

size: once
J: TRBJ2-1
V: TRBV28
D: TRBD2
DNA: TGTGCCAGCAGTCCAACCGGGACTAGCGGATTCAATGAGCAGTTCTTC
CDR3: CASSPTGTSGFNEQFF

size: -
J: TRBJ1-5
V: TRBV6-6
D: -
DNA: TGTGCCAGCAGTTTGGGCGGGAGTAACAATCAGCCCCAGCATTTT
CDR3: CASSLGGSNNQPQHF

size: -
J: TRBJ2-7
V: TRBV5-1
D: -
DNA: TGCGCCAGCAGCCCGGACAGCTATTCATACGAGCAGTACTTC
CDR3: CASSPDSYSYEQYF

size: -
J: TRBJ2-2
V: TRBV9
D: TRBD1
DNA: TGTGCCAGCAGCGTAGTATCTGGGACAGGGGGAACCGGGGAGCTGTTTTTT
CDR3: CASSVVSGTGGTGELFF

size: once
J: TRBJ1-1
V: TRBV5-6
D: TRBD1
DNA: TGTGCCAGCAATCAGGGGGCTGAAGCTTTCTTT
CDR3: CASNQGAEAFF

size: -
J: TRBJ1-2
V: TRBV7-9
D: -
DNA: TGTGCCAGCAGCTCCCTGGGGGGGGATGCCTATGGCTACACCTTC
CDR3: CASSSLGGDAYGYTF

size: -
J: TRBJ2-1
V: TRBV30
D: TRBD2
DNA: TGTGCCTGGAGTGTGGGTCTAGCGGGAGCCAATGAGCAGTTCTTC
CDR3: CAWSVGLAGANEQFF

size: -
J: TRBJ1-5
V: TRBV7-2
D: -
DNA: TGTGCCAGCAGCTTAGTAGGTACAGGCAATCAGCCCCAGCATTTT
CDR3: CASSLVGTGNQPQHF

size: -
J: TRBJ1-1
V: TRBV9
D: -
DNA: TGTGCCAGCAGCGTAGGGGACACCAGCGGCACTGAAGCTTTCTTT
CDR3: CASSVGDTSGTEAFF

size: -
J: TRBJ2-3
V: TRBV5-1
D: TRBD2
DNA: TGCGCCAGCAGCGAGGCGGGGGGGGGCACAGATACGCAGTATTTT
CDR3: CASSEAGGGTDTQYF

size: -
J: TRBJ2-2
V: TRBV30
D: -
DNA: TGTGCCTCGCACTTTACCGGGGAGCTGTTTTTT
CDR3: CASHFTGELFF

size: -
J: TRBJ2-3
V: TRBV7-2
D: TRBD2
DNA: TGTGCCAGCAGCTTTCAACCCCAGACTAGCGGGAAGGGCACCACGCAGTATTTT
CDR3: CASSFQPQTSGKGTTQYF

size: few
J: TRBJ2-7
V: TRBV27
D: TRBD1
DNA: TGTGCCAGCAGTTGGGCCGAGGGGGCTCGGTACGAGCAGTACTTC
CDR3: CASSWAEGARYEQYF

size: few
J: TRBJ1-5
V: TRBV27
D: TRBD1
DNA: TGTGCCAGCAGTTTACTCGGACAGGGGCTTCAGGGCAATCAGCCCCAGCATTTT
CDR3: CASSLLGQGLQGNQPQHF

size: -
J: TRBJ2-7
V: TRBV11-2
D: -
DNA: TGTGCCAGCAGCTTAGGTCCTAGTTCCTACGAGCAGTACTTC
CDR3: CASSLGPSSYEQYF

size: -
J: TRBJ2-3
V: TRBV5-6
D: TRBD2
DNA: TGTGCCAGCAGCTTGTTAGGTCTAGCGGACACAGATACGCAGTATTTT
CDR3: CASSLLGLADTDTQYF

size: -
J: TRBJ1-3
V: TRBV5-5
D: -
DNA: TGTGCCAGCAGCCCGGGAGGCGTGAGGGACACCATATATTTT
CDR3: CASSPGGVRDTIYF

size: once
J: TRBJ2-6
V: TRBV30
D: -
DNA: TGTGCCTGGAGTGTACCGCGGGGACGCTCTGGGGCCAACGGCCTGACTTTC
CDR3: CAWSVPRGRSGANGLTF

size: -
J: TRBJ2-1
V: TRBV7-9
D: -
DNA: TGTGCCAGCAGTTCCACGGAGGCTGGATACAATGAGCAGTTCTTC
CDR3: CASSSTEAGYNEQFF

size: -
J: TRBJ2-1
V: TRBV29-1
D: TRBD2
DNA: TGCAGCACCCAGAGACTAGCGGGGGTGAGCTCCTACAATGAGCAGTTCTTC
CDR3: CSTQRLAGVSSYNEQFF

size: once
J: TRBJ2-2
V: TRBV5-6
D: TRBD1
DNA: TGTGCCAGCAGCTTTTCGGACAGGACGACCGGGGAGCTGTTTTTT
CDR3: CASSFSDRTTGELFF

size: -
J: TRBJ1-4
V: TRBV7-2
D: -
DNA: TGTGCCAGCAGCATTATACCAGGGTCTAATGAAAAACTGTTTTTT
CDR3: CASSIIPGSNEKLFF

size: -
J: TRBJ1-4
V: TRBV7-2
D: TRBD1
DNA: TGTGCCAGCAGTGTGACAGGGGGAAGTGAAAAACTGTTTTTT
CDR3: CASSVTGGSEKLFF

size: -
J: TRBJ1-2
V: TRBV7-9
D: -
DNA: TGTGCCAGCAGTCCAGGGGATTCGAGCTATGGCTACACCTTC
CDR3: CASSPGDSSYGYTF

size: -
J: TRBJ2-7
V: TRBV7-9
D: -
DNA: TGTGCCAGCAGCGAATCCGCGGGACTGAGCTCCTACGAGCAGTACTTC
CDR3: CASSESAGLSSYEQYF

size: -
J: TRBJ1-2
V: TRBV6-5
D: TRBD1
DNA: TGTGCCAGCAGTTACTCGGGACAGGGTAACTATGGCTACACCTTC
CDR3: CASSYSGQGNYGYTF

size: -
J: TRBJ2-5
V: TRBV7-6
D: TRBD1
DNA: TGTGCCAGCAGCCCGGGACAGCAAGAGACCCAGTACTTC
CDR3: CASSPGQQETQYF

size: -
J: TRBJ2-1
V: TRBV11-2
D: TRBD2
DNA: TGTGCCAGCAGCTTAAACCTAGCGGGATACAATGAGCAGTTCTTC
CDR3: CASSLNLAGYNEQFF

size: -
J: TRBJ1-1
V: TRBV18
D: -
DNA: TGTGCCAGCTCACCTTCAGCTGAAGCTTTCTTT
CDR3: CASSPSAEAFF

size: -
J: TRBJ2-4
V: TRBV5-1
D: TRBD2
DNA: TGCGCCAGCAGCCCGGGAGGGGTACGATCGGGGGCGAACAGTCAGTACTTC
CDR3: CASSPGGVRSGANSQYF

size: -
J: TRBJ2-7
V: TRBV6-1
D: -
DNA: TGTGCCAGCAGTGAGTTACCGGGATTTTCCTACGAGCAGTACTTC
CDR3: CASSELPGFSYEQYF

size: -
J: TRBJ2-7
V: TRBV18
D: TRBD1
DNA: TGTGCCAGCTCACCGCCGCCGGGACAGGGTCTACACGAGCAGTACTTC
CDR3: CASSPPPGQGLHEQYF

size: few
J: TRBJ2-6
V: TRBV15
D: -
DNA: TGTGCCACCAGCAGGGTACGTAGCTCTGGGGCCAACGGCCTGACTTTC
CDR3: CATSRVRSSGANGLTF

size: -
J: TRBJ2-5
V: TRBV5-6
D: -
DNA: TGTGCCAGCAGCCTGATCAGGGGCTACCAAGAGACCCAGTACTTC
CDR3: CASSLIRGYQETQYF

size: -
J: TRBJ1-5
V: TRBV19
D: -
DNA: TGTGCCAGTAGTGACAGTCAGGGTCAGCCCCAGCATTTT
CDR3: CASSDSQGQPQHF

size: -
J: TRBJ2-7
V: TRBV30
D: -
DNA: TGTGCCTGGAGTGTCACCTTCGGCTACGAGCAGTACTTC
CDR3: CAWSVTFGYEQYF

size: -
J: TRBJ1-2
V: TRBV5-4
D: -
DNA: TGTGCCAGCAGCTTGGTCTGGACAGCAGCCAACTATGGCTACACCTTC
CDR3: CASSLVWTAANYGYTF

size: -
J: TRBJ2-1
V: TRBV5-1
D: TRBD2
DNA: TGCGCCAGCAGCTTGGTCGCGGGAGCGGATTTCAATGAGCAGTTCTTC
CDR3: CASSLVAGADFNEQFF

size: -
J: TRBJ2-1
V: TRBV5-1
D: -
DNA: TGCGCCAGCAGCTCGCTGGAGCCCCTTGAGCAGTTCTTC
CDR3: CASSSLEPLEQFF

size: -
J: TRBJ2-7
V: TRBV7-6
D: TRBD1
DNA: TGTGCCAGCAGCTTATACCGGGACAGTATTAGCGAGCAGTACTTC
CDR3: CASSLYRDSISEQYF

size: -
J: TRBJ1-2
V: TRBV10-2
D: TRBD1
DNA: TGCGCCAGCGTAGTTGACAGGGGGGGAAGCTACACCTTC
CDR3: CASVVDRGGSYTF

size: -
J: TRBJ1-1
V: TRBV7-6
D: -
DNA: TGTGCCAGCAGCTTAGGGCCGGGGAACACTGAAGCTTTCTTT
CDR3: CASSLGPGNTEAFF

size: few
J: TRBJ2-7
V: TRBV10-2
D: -
DNA: TGCGCCAGCAGTGAGTCGCGGGGACGAATCAACCCATCCAACTACGAGCAGTACTTC
CDR3: CASSESRGRINPSNYEQYF